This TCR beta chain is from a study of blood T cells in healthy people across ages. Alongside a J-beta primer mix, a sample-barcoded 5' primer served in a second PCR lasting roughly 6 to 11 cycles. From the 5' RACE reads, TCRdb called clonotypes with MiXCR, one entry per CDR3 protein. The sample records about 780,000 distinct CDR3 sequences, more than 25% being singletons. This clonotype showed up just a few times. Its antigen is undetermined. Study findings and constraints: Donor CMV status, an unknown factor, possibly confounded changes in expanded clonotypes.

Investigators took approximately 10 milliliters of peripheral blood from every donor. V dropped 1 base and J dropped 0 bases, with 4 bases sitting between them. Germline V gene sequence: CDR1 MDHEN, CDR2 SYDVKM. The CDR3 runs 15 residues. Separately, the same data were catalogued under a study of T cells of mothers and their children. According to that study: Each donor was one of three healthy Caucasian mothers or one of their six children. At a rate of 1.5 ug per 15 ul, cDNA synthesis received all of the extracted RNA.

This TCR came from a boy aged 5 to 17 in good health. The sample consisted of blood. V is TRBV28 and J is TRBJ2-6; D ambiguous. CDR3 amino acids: CASSLYYSGANVLTF. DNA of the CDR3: TGTGCCAGCAGTTTATACTACTCTGGGGCCAACGTCCTGACTTTC.